This T cell receptor (beta chain) appears in the sequencing data of a study of Graves' ophthalmopathy and Graves' hyperthyroidism. About the study: Before any treatment, peripheral blood was taken at the initial diagnosis. General study findings and limits: Ophthalmopathy was separated from stable hyperthyroidism by a 13-signature model with 85% to 90% sensitivity and 81.08% specificity.

This clonotype was found many times. Its antigen is not identified. Establishment of the diagnosis relied upon clinical symptoms, serum thyroxine, TRAb, thyroid ultrasound and orbital computed tomography. V gave up 6 bases and J gave up 2 bases; unmatched junction bases: 5. The germline CDR1 and CDR2 sequences are ENHRY and SYGVKD. This CDR3 has 17 residues. RNA transcripts yielded amplified TCR beta CDR3 regions. An opening RT-PCR round employed HTBI primers and preceded a second-round multiplex PCR. TCRdb re-derived calls from the multiplex PCR reads in MiXCR, one entry per CDR3 protein. The table has approximately 640,000 distinct CDR3 sequences, about 41% seen once.

The sample consisted of peripheral blood. V and J are TRBV10-3 and TRBJ2-2, with 14 bases that match TRBD2. The TCR comes from an adult man with Graves' ophthalmopathy. In DNA, the CDR3 is TGTGCCATCAGGCCGGGACTAGCGGGGGTAAACACCGGGGAGCTGTTTTTT. Encoded protein: CAIRPGLAGVNTGELFF.